The T cell receptor beta chain under discussion was sequenced for a study of Graves' ophthalmopathy and Graves' hyperthyroidism. Comment on this clonotype: This likely comes from a read error, as the CDR3 has no conserved phenylalanine or tryptophan at its end.

Looked up from germline, CDR1 is SGHTA and CDR2 is FQGNSA. V was trimmed by 5 bases and J by 0 bases, leaving 17 bases between them. CDR3 length: 16 amino acids. From RNA, the CDR3 regions of TCR beta chains were amplified and sequenced. A first-round RT-PCR used HTBI primers, followed by a second-round multiplex PCR. TCRdb processed the multiplex PCR reads anew with MiXCR; each CDR3 protein has one entry. The table records about 740,000 distinct CDR3 sequences, 40% of them present only once. Sequenced sample: peripheral blood. This TCR derives from an adult man with Graves' ophthalmopathy. V gene TRBV7-2 combines with J gene TRBJ2-7; D might be TRBD1 (5 bases). CDR3 sequence: CASSQGAWGLSYEQYC. As DNA, the CDR3 is TGTGCCAGCAGCCAAGGGGCTTGGGGTCTCTCCTACGAGCAGTACTGC.